The source of this T cell receptor beta chain is a study of cytomegalovirus exposure and HLA in healthy donors. Study-wide results and caveats: Several top significant clusters appeared, in a later analysis, to be linked to common viral pathogens.

The PCR made use of 60 Vbeta and 13 Jbeta primers. Original analysis: An analysis performed later counted roughly 79 million unique TCR beta chains (approximately 12 million of them shared). The data were produced by immunoSEQ multiplex PCR, yet TCRdb's version contains in-frame clones alone and is incomplete. V and J calls and clone size come straight from that table; D and trimming were deduced from the DNA. The table lists roughly 150,000 clones, 80% to 90% of them singletons. The CDR3 loop spans 20 amino acids. The trim removed 0 bases at V and 2 bases at J, leaving 11 bases unmatched. Germline assignment: CDR1 SGHVS and CDR2 FNYEAQ. For this clone: Its antigen is as yet unknown.

The TCR originated in a man under 40 in good health and CMV-seropositive. Input material: PBMCs. The V gene is TRBV7-6, the J gene TRBJ2-6; 9 nucleotides agree with TRBD2. CDR3 in DNA: TGTGCCAGCAGCTTAGCGTTACGCGGGAGGGACTTCCCTGGGGCCAACGTCCTGACTTTC. This sequence encodes CASSLALRGRDFPGANVLTF.